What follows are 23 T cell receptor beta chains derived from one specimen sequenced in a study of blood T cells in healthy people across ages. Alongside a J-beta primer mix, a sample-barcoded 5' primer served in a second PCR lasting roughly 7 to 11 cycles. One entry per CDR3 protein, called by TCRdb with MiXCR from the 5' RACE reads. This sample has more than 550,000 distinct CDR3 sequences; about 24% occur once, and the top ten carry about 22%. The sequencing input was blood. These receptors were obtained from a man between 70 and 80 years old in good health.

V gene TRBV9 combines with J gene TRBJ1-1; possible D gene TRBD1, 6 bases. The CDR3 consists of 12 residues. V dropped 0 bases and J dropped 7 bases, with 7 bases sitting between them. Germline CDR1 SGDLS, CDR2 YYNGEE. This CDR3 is CASSVVGGEAFF. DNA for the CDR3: TGTGCCAGCAGCGTAGTAGGGGGTGAAGCTTTCTTT.

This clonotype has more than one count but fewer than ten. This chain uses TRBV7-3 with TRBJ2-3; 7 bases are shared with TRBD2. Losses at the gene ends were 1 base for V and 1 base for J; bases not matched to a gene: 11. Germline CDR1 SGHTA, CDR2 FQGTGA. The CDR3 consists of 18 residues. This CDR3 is CASSLKGSASGGTDTQYF. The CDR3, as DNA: TGTGCCAGCAGCTTAAAGGGGTCGGCTAGCGGTGGCACAGATACGCAGTATTTT. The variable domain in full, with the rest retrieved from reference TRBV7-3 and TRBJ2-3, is GAGVSQTPSNKVTEKGKYVELRCDPISGHTALYWYRQSLGQGPEFLIYFQGTGAADDSGLPNDRFFAVRPEGSVSTLKIQRTERGDSAVYLCASSLKGSASGGTDTQYFGPGTRLTVL.

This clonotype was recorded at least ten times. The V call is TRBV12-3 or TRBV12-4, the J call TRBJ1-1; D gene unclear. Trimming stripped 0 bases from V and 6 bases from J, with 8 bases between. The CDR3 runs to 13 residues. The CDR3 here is CASSLAYLAEAFF. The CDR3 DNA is TGTGCCAGCAGTTTAGCGTATTTGGCTGAAGCTTTCTTT.

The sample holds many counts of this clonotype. The CDR3 nucleotides read TGTGCCAGCAGCTTTCAGCGGGGGGGTACCCAAGAGACCCAGTACTTC. Translating it yields CASSFQRGGTQETQYF. The rearrangement joins TRBV7-8 to TRBJ2-5; 10 bases are a match to TRBD2. Germline V gives CDR1 SGHVS, CDR2 FQNEAQ. This CDR3 comprises 16 residues. Trimming removed 3 bases from V and 1 base from J; junction bases left unmatched: 5.

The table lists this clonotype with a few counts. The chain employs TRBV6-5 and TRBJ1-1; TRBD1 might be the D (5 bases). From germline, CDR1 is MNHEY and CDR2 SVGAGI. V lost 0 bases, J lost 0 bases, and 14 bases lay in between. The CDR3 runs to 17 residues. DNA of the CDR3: TGTGCCAGCAGTTACTCAGGAACAGGCATCATGAACACTGAAGCTTTCTTT. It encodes CASSYSGTGIMNTEAFF.

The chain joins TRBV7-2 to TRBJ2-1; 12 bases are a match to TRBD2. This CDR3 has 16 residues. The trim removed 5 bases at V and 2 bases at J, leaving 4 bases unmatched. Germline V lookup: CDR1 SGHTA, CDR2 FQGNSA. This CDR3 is CASSPRLAGAYNEQFF. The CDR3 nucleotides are TGTGCCAGCAGCCCTCGACTAGCGGGGGCCTACAATGAGCAGTTCTTC.

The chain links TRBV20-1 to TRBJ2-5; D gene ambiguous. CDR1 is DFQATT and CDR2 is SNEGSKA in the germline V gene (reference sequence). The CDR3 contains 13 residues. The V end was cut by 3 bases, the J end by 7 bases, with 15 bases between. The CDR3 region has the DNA TGCAGTGCTAGGGTCCAGGCCCCCCCGACCCAGTACTTC. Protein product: CSARVQAPPTQYF.

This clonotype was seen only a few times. CDR3 bases: TGTGCCACCCCTGCCGGGCGATATAGCAATCAGCCCCAGCATTTT. As protein: CATPAGRYSNQPQHF. The chain is built from TRBV15 and TRBJ1-5; D is uncertain. The germline gives CDR1 LNHNV, CDR2 YYDKDF (reference sequence). V shed 8 bases and J shed 0 bases, with 14 bases lying between them. The CDR3 sequence is 15 residues long.

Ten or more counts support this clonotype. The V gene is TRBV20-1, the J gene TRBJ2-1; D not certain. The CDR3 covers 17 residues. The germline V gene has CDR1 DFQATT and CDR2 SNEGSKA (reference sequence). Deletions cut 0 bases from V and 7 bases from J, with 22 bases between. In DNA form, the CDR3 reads TGCAGTGCTAGAGATATGATTGGGAAAGGTTTTGTGAATGAGCAGTTCTTC. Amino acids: CSARDMIGKGFVNEQFF.

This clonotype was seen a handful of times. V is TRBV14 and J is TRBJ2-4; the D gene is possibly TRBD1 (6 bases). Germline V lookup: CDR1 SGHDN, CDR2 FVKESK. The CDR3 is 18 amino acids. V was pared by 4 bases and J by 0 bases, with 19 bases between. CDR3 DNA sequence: TGTGCCAGCAGCCGAGGACAGCGAGCGGCCAGAGCCAAAAACATTCAGTACTTC. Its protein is CASSRGQRAARAKNIQYF.

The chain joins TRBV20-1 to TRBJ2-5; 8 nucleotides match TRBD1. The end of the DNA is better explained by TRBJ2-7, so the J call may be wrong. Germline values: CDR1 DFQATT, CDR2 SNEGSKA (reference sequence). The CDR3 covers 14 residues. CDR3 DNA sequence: TGCAGTGCTTCAAGCGGACAGGGTATTTACGAGCAGTACTTC. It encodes CSASSGQGIYEQYF.

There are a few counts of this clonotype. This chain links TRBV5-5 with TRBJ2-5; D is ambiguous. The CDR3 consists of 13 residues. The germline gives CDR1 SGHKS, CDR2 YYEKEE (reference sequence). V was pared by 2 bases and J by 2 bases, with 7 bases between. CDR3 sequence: CASSLPLQETQYF. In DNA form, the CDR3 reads TGTGCCAGCAGCTTACCGTTACAAGAGACCCAGTACTTC.

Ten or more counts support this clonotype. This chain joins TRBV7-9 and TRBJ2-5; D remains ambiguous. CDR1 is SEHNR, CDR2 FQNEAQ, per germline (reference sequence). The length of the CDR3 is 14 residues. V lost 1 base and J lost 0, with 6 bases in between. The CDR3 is CASSLVRDQETQYF. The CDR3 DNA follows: TGTGCCAGCAGCTTAGTAAGGGACCAAGAGACCCAGTACTTC.

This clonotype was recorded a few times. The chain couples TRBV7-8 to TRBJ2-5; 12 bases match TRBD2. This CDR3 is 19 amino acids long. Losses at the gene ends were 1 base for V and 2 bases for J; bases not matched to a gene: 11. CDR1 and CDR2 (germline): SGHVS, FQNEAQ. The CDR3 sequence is CASSLDELAGGPAQETQYF. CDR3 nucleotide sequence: TGTGCCAGCAGCTTAGATGAGCTAGCGGGAGGGCCGGCGCAAGAGACCCAGTACTTC.

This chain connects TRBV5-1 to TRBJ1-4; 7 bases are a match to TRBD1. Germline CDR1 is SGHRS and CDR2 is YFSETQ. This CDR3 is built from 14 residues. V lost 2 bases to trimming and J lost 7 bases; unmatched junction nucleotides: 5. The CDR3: CASSLPGQPEKLFF. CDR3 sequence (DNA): TGCGCCAGCAGCTTACCGGGACAGCCTGAAAAACTGTTTTTT. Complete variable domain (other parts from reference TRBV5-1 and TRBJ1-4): KAGVTQTPRYLIKTRGQQVTLSCSPISGHRSVSWYQQTPGQGLQFLFEYFSETQRNKGNFPGRFSGRQFSNSRSEMNVSTLELGDSALYLCASSLPGQPEKLFFGSGTQLSVL.

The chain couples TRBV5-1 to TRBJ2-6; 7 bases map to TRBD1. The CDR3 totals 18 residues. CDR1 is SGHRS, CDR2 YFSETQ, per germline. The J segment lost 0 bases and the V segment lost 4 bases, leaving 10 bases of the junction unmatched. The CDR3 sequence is CASSEDRPTFSGANVLTF. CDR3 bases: TGCGCCAGCAGCGAGGACAGGCCGACCTTCTCTGGGGCCAACGTCCTGACTTTC.

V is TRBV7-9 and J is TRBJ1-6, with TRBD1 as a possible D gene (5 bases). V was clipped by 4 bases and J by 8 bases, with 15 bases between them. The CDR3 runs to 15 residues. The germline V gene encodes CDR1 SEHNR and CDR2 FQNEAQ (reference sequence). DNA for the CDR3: TGTGCCAGCAGCTCCGGTCTCCGGGGCTATTCACCCCTCCACTTT. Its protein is CASSSGLRGYSPLHF. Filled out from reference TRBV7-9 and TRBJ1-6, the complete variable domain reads DTGVSQNPRHKITKRGQNVTFRCDPISEHNRLYWYRQTLGQGPEFLTYFQNEAQLEKSRLLSDRFSAERPKGSFSTLEIQRTEQGDSAMYLCASSSGLRGYSPLHFGNGTRLTVT.

The CDR3 here is CASSLVALLGNEQFF. CDR3 nucleotides: TGTGCCAGCAGTTTAGTGGCTCTGCTTGGGAATGAGCAGTTCTTC. The rearrangement joins TRBV28 to TRBJ2-1, with D unclear. Germline V gene data show CDR1 as MDHEN and CDR2 as SYDVKM. The CDR3 totals 15 residues. The V end was cut by 2 bases, the J end by 7 bases, with 15 bases between.

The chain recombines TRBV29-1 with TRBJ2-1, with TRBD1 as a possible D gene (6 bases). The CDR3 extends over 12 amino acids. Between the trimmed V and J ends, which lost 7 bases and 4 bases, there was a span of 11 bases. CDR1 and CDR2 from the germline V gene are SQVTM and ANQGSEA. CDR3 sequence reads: CSGGPNYNEQFF. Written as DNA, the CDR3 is TGCAGCGGGGGGCCCAATTACAATGAGCAGTTCTTC.

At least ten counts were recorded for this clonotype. The CDR3 loop reads CASSRGQWESEAFF. The CDR3 DNA reads as TGCGCCAGCAGCCGAGGACAGTGGGAATCTGAAGCTTTCTTT. This chain links TRBV5-1 with TRBJ1-1, with D perhaps matching TRBD1 (6 bases). Trimming took 4 bases from V and 6 from J, leaving 16 bases between them. CDR1 is SGHRS, CDR2 YFSETQ, per germline. The CDR3 length is 14 residues.

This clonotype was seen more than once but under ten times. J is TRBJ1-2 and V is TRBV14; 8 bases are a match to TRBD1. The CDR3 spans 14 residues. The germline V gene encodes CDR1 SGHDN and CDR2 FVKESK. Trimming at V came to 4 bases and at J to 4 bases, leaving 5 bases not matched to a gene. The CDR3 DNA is TGTGCCAGCAGCCCGGGACAGGCAGCCTATGGCTACACCTTC. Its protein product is CASSPGQAAYGYTF. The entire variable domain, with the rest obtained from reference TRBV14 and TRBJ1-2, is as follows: EAGVTQFPSHSVIEKGQTVTLRCDPISGHDNLYWYRRVMGKEIKFLLHFVKESKQDESGMPNNRFLAERTGGTYSTLKVQPAELEDSGVYFCASSPGQAAYGYTFGSGTRLTVV.

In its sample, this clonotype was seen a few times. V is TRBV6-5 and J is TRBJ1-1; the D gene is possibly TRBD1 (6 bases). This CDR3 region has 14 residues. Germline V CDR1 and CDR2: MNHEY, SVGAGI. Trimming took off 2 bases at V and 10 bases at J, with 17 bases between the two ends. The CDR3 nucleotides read TGTGCCAGCAGTTACGCGAGACAGGTAGTAGGAGCTTTCTTT. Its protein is CASSYARQVVGAFF.

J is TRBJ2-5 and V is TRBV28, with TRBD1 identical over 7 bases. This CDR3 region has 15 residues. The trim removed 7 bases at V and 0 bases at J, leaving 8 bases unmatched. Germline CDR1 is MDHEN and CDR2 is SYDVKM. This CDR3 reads CASKPGQTYQETQYF. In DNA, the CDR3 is TGTGCCAGCAAGCCGGGACAGACGTACCAAGAGACCCAGTACTTC.